This T cell receptor beta chain appears in the sequencing data of a study of blood T cell repertoires in COVID-19. Assay used: immunoSEQ multiplex PCR; TCRdb lists only in-frame clones, some missing. The sample carries roughly 400,000 clones, roughly 90% recorded once. The V end lost 5 bases, the J end lost 3 bases, and 17 bases lay between the germline ends. This CDR3 has 16 residues. The germline V gene encodes CDR1 SGHNT and CDR2 YENEEA. Participants were placed into cohorts based on the clinical history they reported. The TCR comes from a woman in her 40s who had been exposed to COVID-19. The chain has TRBV11-3 and TRBJ2-4, with a possible D match to TRBD2 (7 bases). Sequenced: PBMCs or T cells enriched from blood (not recorded which). The CDR3 bases are TGTGCCAGCAGCCAAAGGGGGGGTTCGGACAAAAACATTCAGTACTTC. The encoded protein is CASSQRGGSDKNIQYF.